The 16 T cell receptor beta chains presented below share a single source sample, sequenced in a study of T-cell memory formation after mild COVID-19. TCRdb re-analysed the 5' RACE reads in MiXCR, keeping a single row per CDR3 protein. The sample has roughly 350,000 distinct CDR3 sequences, roughly an eighth seen once; the top ten hold around a fifth. Specimen: PBMCs or a T cell subset sorted from them (not recorded which). The receptor source for this set is a young man who had mild COVID-19 (a few samples of this study predate the infection). Cell type and time point are not known.

The rearrangement uses TRBV20-1 and TRBJ2-3, with 7 bases matching TRBD2. The J segment lost 2 bases and the V segment lost 3 bases, leaving 11 bases of the junction unmatched. The germline gives CDR1 DFQATT, CDR2 SNEGSKA (reference sequence). CDR3 length: 16 residues. The CDR3 DNA sequence: TGCAGTGCTAGTATCGGCCGACTAGCCCTCACAGATACGCAGTATTTT. Amino acids: CSASIGRLALTDTQYF.

In this sample, this clonotype turned up a few times. The gene calls are TRBV5-1 and TRBJ1-1, with 8 bases fitting TRBD1. CDR1 is SGHRS and CDR2 is YFSETQ in the germline V gene. V shed 5 bases and J 5 bases; nucleotides not matched to a gene: 8. CDR3 size: 14 residues. The CDR3 region has the DNA TGCGCCAGCAGTCGTCAGGGGGCTATGACTGAAGCTTTCTTT. Translating it yields CASSRQGAMTEAFF.

The table lists this clonotype with a few counts. The chain uses TRBV5-1 and TRBJ1-1, with D tentatively TRBD1 (5 bases). Looked up from germline, CDR1 is SGHRS and CDR2 is YFSETQ. This CDR3 region has 13 residues. V was shortened by 5 bases and J by 7 bases, with 15 bases between the two germline ends. Here the CDR3 reads CASRYLEGNEAFF. CDR3 DNA: TGCGCCAGCAGATACTTAGAGGGGAATGAAGCTTTCTTT. Full variable domain (outside the CDR3, taken from reference TRBV5-1 and TRBJ1-1): KAGVTQTPRYLIKTRGQQVTLSCSPISGHRSVSWYQQTPGQGLQFLFEYFSETQRNKGNFPGRFSGRQFSNSRSEMNVSTLELGDSALYLCASRYLEGNEAFFGQGTRLTVV.

This chain's CDR3 is CAISESKDRPLGSPLHF. For the CDR3, the DNA is TGTGCCATCAGTGAGTCGAAGGACAGGCCTCTAGGTTCACCCCTCCACTTT. The V gene is TRBV10-3, the J gene TRBJ1-6; 7 nucleotides agree with TRBD1. Germline-derived CDR1 and CDR2 are ENHRY and SYGVKD. Losses at the gene ends were 0 bases for V and 9 bases for J; bases not matched to a gene: 11. This CDR3 is built from 17 residues.

The rearrangement uses TRBV28 and TRBJ2-7, with 15 bases aligning to TRBD2. The germline V gene has CDR1 MDHEN and CDR2 SYDVKM. The length of the CDR3 is 17 residues. The V segment lost 6 bases and the J segment 3 bases; nucleotides outside the gene matches: 9. CDR3: CASSRPGLAGGHYEQYF. For the CDR3, the DNA is TGTGCCAGCAGCCGCCCCGGACTAGCGGGGGGGCACTACGAGCAGTACTTC.

This clonotype was detected only a few times. J is TRBJ1-2 and V is TRBV4-3, with a tentative D call TRBD1 (5 bases). Germline loops: CDR1 LGHNA, CDR2 YSLEER. The CDR3 totals 15 residues. Trimming pared 5 bases from V and 5 bases from J, leaving 18 bases between. CDR3 coding DNA: TGCGCCAGCAGCGGTTTGGGTGGGGCCAGGTATGGCTACACCTTC. Encoded protein: CASSGLGGARYGYTF.

This clonotype was counted between two and nine times. This sequence joins TRBV2 and TRBJ2-1, with D possibly being TRBD2 (6 bases). Trimming stripped 10 bases from V and 4 bases from J, with 17 bases between. Germline V gene data show CDR1 as SNHLY and CDR2 as FYNNEI. This CDR3 has 14 amino acids. The CDR3 is CAIISNSGYNEQFF. DNA of the CDR3: TGTGCCATCATAAGCAACAGCGGGTACAATGAGCAGTTCTTC.

This clonotype was detected a few times. J is TRBJ2-1 and V is TRBV12-3 or TRBV12-4; D unclear. The ends were cut back, 10 bases at V and 6 bases at J, with 16 bases in the middle. The CDR3 sequence is 13 residues long. CDR3 region: CATSRLILNEQFF. CDR3 bases: TGTGCCACCTCCAGACTGATCCTCAATGAGCAGTTCTTC.

This clonotype showed up just a few times. V is TRBV4-2 and J is TRBJ1-3; D is unclear. Trimming stripped 1 base from V and 2 bases from J, with 9 bases between. Per the germline V gene, CDR1 is LGHNA and CDR2 is YNFKEQ. The CDR3 covers 15 residues. As DNA, the CDR3 is TGTGCCAGCAGCCAAGCAACGGGGACTGGAAACACCATATATTTT. Translating gives CASSQATGTGNTIYF.

This clonotype was seen a handful of times. The rearrangement links TRBV5-1 to TRBJ2-3; TRBD2 agrees at 15 bases. The V and J ends lost 3 bases and 3 bases, in that order; junction bases with no gene match: 8. The CDR3 loop spans 18 amino acids. Germline CDR1 reads SGHRS; CDR2 reads YFSETQ. This CDR3 reads CASSWPGLAGGRTDTQYF. The CDR3 DNA sequence: TGCGCCAGCAGCTGGCCGGGACTAGCGGGGGGACGAACAGATACGCAGTATTTT.

The gene calls are TRBV15 and TRBJ2-2; 7 bases are shared with TRBD1. The V segment lost 3 bases and the J segment 5 bases; nucleotides outside the gene matches: 3. CDR3 length: 14 residues. Per germline, CDR1 LNHNV and CDR2 YYDKDF (reference sequence). The CDR3, as DNA: TGTGCCACCAGCAGTCGACAGGGAACCGGGGAGCTGTTTTTT. Translating gives CATSSRQGTGELFF.

This clonotype was seen a handful of times. V is TRBV6-2 or TRBV6-3 and J is TRBJ2-1; TRBD2 agrees at 11 bases. After removal of 5 bases from V and 10 bases from J, the junction contained 10 bases not matched to a gene. The germline gives CDR1 MNHEY, CDR2 SVGEGT. This CDR3 contains 15 residues. CDR3 in DNA: TGTGCCAGCAGTATAGTAGCGGGGGGGCCGAAGGAGCAGTTCTTC. The encoded protein is CASSIVAGGPKEQFF.

This clonotype was seen a few times. The CDR3 region is CASSLGRGDNSPLHF. The CDR3 DNA reads TGTGCCAGCAGCTTAGGTAGGGGAGATAATTCACCCCTCCACTTT. The V gene is TRBV11-3, the J gene TRBJ1-6, with a possible D match to TRBD1 (5 bases). The CDR3 contains 15 residues. The germline V gene encodes CDR1 SGHNT and CDR2 YENEEA. The germline V and J ends were trimmed by 1 base and 5 bases, with 9 bases remaining between them.

This clonotype has only a few counts. V is TRBV6-5 and J is TRBJ2-2; 10 bases match TRBD2. The CDR3 runs 15 residues. V lost 6 bases and J lost 5; bases outside the gene matches: 6. Germline V gives CDR1 MNHEY, CDR2 SVGAGI. CDR3 DNA sequence: TGTGCCAGCAGGGCTAGCGGGGGTAGGACCGGGGAGCTGTTTTTT. Translation: CASRASGGRTGELFF.

The genes are TRBV5-1 and TRBJ1-2; tentatively, D is TRBD1 (6 bases). The CDR3 is 12 amino acids. The V gene lost 2 bases and the J gene lost 8 bases, with 10 bases spanning the gap. Germline values: CDR1 SGHRS, CDR2 YFSETQ. This CDR3 is CASSFSGEGYTF. In nucleotides, the CDR3 is TGCGCCAGCAGCTTTTCAGGGGAAGGCTACACCTTC.

The J gene is TRBJ2-1, the V gene TRBV10-3, with a possible D match to TRBD2 (6 bases). The CDR3 loop spans 15 amino acids. Trimming removed 3 bases from V and 10 bases from J, with 19 bases in between. Germline V gene data show CDR1 as ENHRY and CDR2 as SYGVKD. CDR3 protein: CAISDGGLRPWEQFF. The CDR3 DNA reads as TGTGCCATCAGTGATGGGGGACTCCGTCCCTGGGAGCAGTTCTTC.